This paragraph covers one T cell receptor (beta chain) sequence. This sample stems from a study of OX40 agonist ivuxolimab in advanced cancers. Profiling relied on immunoSEQ multiplex PCR, and the TCRdb table lists in-frame clones only, not all of them. The data hold about 55,000 clones, with approximately 90% observed a single time. V was trimmed by 2 bases and J by 0 bases, leaving 9 bases between them. CDR1 is SGHAT, CDR2 FQNNGV, per germline. This CDR3 has 15 amino acids. The receptor comes from an adult with an advanced solid tumor such as melanoma, head and neck, liver or kidney cancer. The V call is TRBV11-2, the J call TRBJ2-3; no clear D. This specimen consisted of CD4+ or CD8+ T cells sorted from blood, obtained in a trial of the OX40 agonist ivuxolimab. Written as DNA, the CDR3 is TGTGCCAGCAGCTTATCGACGATTAGCACAGATACGCAGTATTTT. Its protein is CASSLSTISTDTQYF.